Presented here are 16 T cell receptor beta chains from one specimen sequenced in a study of CD8+ T cells in alopecia areata. This sample's treatment: oral pan-JAK inhibitor, 5-10 mg twice daily. Extraction of RNA preceded its reverse transcription into cDNA, which served as the sequencing template. Data came from immunoSEQ multiplex PCR; TCRdb stores just in-frame clones and leaves some out. The sample shows about 290,000 clones, roughly 60% of them seen only once. The sample here was CD4+ T cells sorted from blood, taken at week 24, from a patient treated with tofacitinib. These receptors were collected from a human donor with alopecia areata.

This clone was seen more than once but under ten times. This chain connects TRBV30 to TRBJ2-1; D remains unclear. Trimming cost V 4 bases and J 4 bases, with 14 bases left between them. Germline-derived CDR1 and CDR2 are GTSNPN and SVGIG (reference sequence). CDR3 length equals 14 residues. The CDR3 loop is CAWTKSPPYNEQFF. The CDR3 nucleotides read TGTGCCTGGACCAAATCTCCACCGTACAATGAGCAGTTCTTC.

This chain uses TRBV30 with TRBJ2-7, with TRBD1 matching over 8 bases. V gave up 3 bases and J gave up 3 bases; unmatched junction bases: 13. The CDR3 spans 16 residues. Germline CDR1 and CDR2: GTSNPN and SVGIG (reference sequence). CDR3 bases: TGTGCCTGGAGACATACTCCGGGGACAGGAATCTACGAGCAGTACTTC. This codes for CAWRHTPGTGIYEQYF.

This clone was picked up a small number of times. The chain couples TRBV5-1 to TRBJ1-2, with no clear D. The CDR3 has 10 amino acids. Trimming pared 3 bases from V and 4 bases from J, leaving 1 base between. Germline loops: CDR1 SGHRS, CDR2 YFSETQ. The DNA of the CDR3 is TGCGCCAGCAGCTCCTATGGCTACACCTTC. Protein product: CASSSYGYTF.

The rearrangement uses TRBV25-1 and TRBJ1-2; possible D gene TRBD1, 6 bases. Germline lookup yields CDR1 MGHDK and CDR2 SYGVNS. The CDR3 covers 17 residues. V lost 5 bases and J lost 3, with 22 bases in between. The CDR3, as DNA: TGTGCCAGCAGTCCCCGGGAGGGCACAGGGTCCTACTATGGCTACACCTTC. It yields the protein CASSPREGTGSYYGYTF.

This clone showed up just a few times. This chain joins TRBV5-1 and TRBJ2-2; D uncertain. Germline V gives CDR1 SGHRS, CDR2 YFSETQ. CDR3 length: 13 residues. The V gene lost 1 base and the J gene lost 5 bases, with 6 bases spanning the gap. For the CDR3, the DNA is TGCGCCAGCAGCTTGCAGCAAACCGGGGAGCTGTTTTTT. Translating it yields CASSLQQTGELFF. The full variable domain, completed using reference TRBV5-1 and TRBJ2-2, is KAGVTQTPRYLIKTRGQQVTLSCSPISGHRSVSWYQQTPGQGLQFLFEYFSETQRNKGNFPGRFSGRQFSNSRSEMNVSTLELGDSALYLCASSLQQTGELFFGEGSRLTVL.

V and J are TRBV15 and TRBJ2-3; TRBD1 aligns across 9 bases. With 0 bases clipped from V and 4 bases from J, the junction kept 8 bases outside the gene matches. CDR3 length equals 17 residues. From germline, CDR1 is LNHNV and CDR2 YYDKDF (reference sequence). The CDR3 region has the DNA TGTGCCACCAGCAGAGATCGCGTACAGGGGGCGTCAGATACGCAGTATTTT. It translates to CATSRDRVQGASDTQYF. Using reference TRBV15 and TRBJ2-3 for the parts outside the CDR3, the full variable domain is DAMVIQNPRYQVTQFGKPVTLSCSQTLNHNVMYWYQQKSSQAPKLLFHYYDKDFNNEADTPDNFQSRRPNTSFCFLDIRSPGLGDTAMYLCATSRDRVQGASDTQYFGPGTRLTVL.

DNA for the CDR3: TGTGCCAGCAGCGTAGGTGGACTAGCGGGGGCGCCGGGAGATACGCAGTATTTT. This sequence encodes CASSVGGLAGAPGDTQYF. The chain joins TRBV9 to TRBJ2-3; 13 nucleotides agree with TRBD2. Germline values: CDR1 SGDLS, CDR2 YYNGEE. Unmatched junction bases numbered 9, after V lost 0 bases and J lost 5 bases. The CDR3 length is 18 residues.

This chain links TRBV29-1 with TRBJ2-7; 10 bases match TRBD1. The CDR3 extends over 13 amino acids. The V and J ends lost 6 bases and 4 bases, in that order; junction bases with no gene match: 6. Germline-derived CDR1 and CDR2 are SQVTM and ANQGSEA. In DNA form, the CDR3 reads TGCAGCGTCTCAAGGACAGGGGGTTACGAGCAGTACTTC. Translation: CSVSRTGGYEQYF.

The rearrangement uses TRBV29-1 and TRBJ2-1; the D gene is possibly TRBD1 (5 bases). This CDR3 has 14 amino acids. Germline V gene lookup returns CDR1 SQVTM and CDR2 ANQGSEA. Trimming left V 5 bases short and J 4 bases short, with 15 bases between. CDR3 sequence: CSVQGEFRYNEQFF. Written as DNA, the CDR3 is TGCAGCGTTCAAGGGGAATTCAGGTACAATGAGCAGTTCTTC.

Regarding this clone: A read error may produce the germline difference seen at one junction end. The chain uses TRBV7-7 and TRBJ2-1, with a possible D match to TRBD1 (6 bases). The germline V gene encodes CDR1 SSHAT and CDR2 FNYEAQ (reference sequence). The CDR3 spans 12 residues. The CDR3, as DNA: TGTGCTAGCAGCTTAGAAGGGGGTGAGCAGTTCTTC. Amino acids: CASSLEGGEQFF.

The chain couples TRBV2 to TRBJ1-2; perhaps TRBD1 as D (6 bases). Germline V gene lookup returns CDR1 SNHLY and CDR2 FYNNEI. This CDR3 comprises 13 residues. With 5 bases removed from V and 4 bases from J, the gap between germline ends came to 11 bases. The CDR3 nucleotides read TGTGCCAGCAGTCAACAGGGAGGCTATGGCTACACCTTC. Amino acid sequence: CASSQQGGYGYTF.

In its sample, this clone was seen a few times. The CDR3 loop reads CASSLMRETQYF. The CDR3 nucleotides are TGTGCCAGCAGCCTCATGAGAGAGACCCAGTACTTC. The gene calls are TRBV14 and TRBJ2-5; unclear D gene. The CDR3 extends over 12 amino acids. V was cut by 4 bases and J by 4 bases, with 7 bases left in between. Germline assignment: CDR1 SGHDN and CDR2 FVKESK.

The chain uses TRBV12-5 and TRBJ2-1, with D unclear. V was pared by 1 base and J by 5 bases, with 6 bases between. The germline V gene has CDR1 LGHNT and CDR2 FRNRAP. The CDR3 totals 13 residues. The CDR3 here is CASGLGPHNEQFF. The CDR3 nucleotides read TGTGCTAGTGGTTTGGGCCCCCACAATGAGCAGTTCTTC.

The rearrangement uses TRBV19 and TRBJ1-5; weak D call: TRBD1 (6 bases). Germline lookup yields CDR1 LNHDA and CDR2 SQIVND (reference sequence). The germline V and J ends were trimmed by 8 bases and 3 bases, with 14 bases remaining between them. The CDR3 extends over 14 amino acids. In DNA form, the CDR3 reads TGTGCCAGTTCAGAGGGGACAAACAATCAGCCCCAGCATTTT. Its translation is CASSEGTNNQPQHF. Full variable domain (missing parts from reference TRBV19 and TRBJ1-5): DGGITQSPKYLFRKEGQNVTLSCEQNLNHDAMYWYRQDPGQGLRLIYYSQIVNDFQKGDIAEGYSVSREKKESFPLTVTSAQKNPTAFYLCASSEGTNNQPQHFGDGTRLSIL.

The V call is TRBV29-1, the J call TRBJ2-5; D might be TRBD1 or TRBD2, each matching 6 bases. Matching the DNA end better, TRBJ2-7 makes the J call doubtful. The CDR3 is made up of 12 amino acids. The germline V gene has CDR1 SQVTM and CDR2 ANQGSEA. The CDR3 bases are TGCAGCGTTGTTAAGGGGGGTGACGAGCAGTACTTC. Translation: CSVVKGGDEQYF.

This clone was detected only once. The CDR3 is CASSRLAGGTGEQYF. Here the CDR3 DNA reads TGTGCCAGCTCACGACTAGCGGGGGGCACCGGAGAACAGTACTTC. This rearrangement joins TRBV18 to TRBJ2-7, with 13 bases matching TRBD2. The CDR3 covers 15 residues. Germline CDR1 is KGHSH and CDR2 is LQKENI. V lost 4 bases, J lost 10 bases, and 10 bases stayed unmatched.